This T cell receptor beta chain stems from a study of blood T cells in healthy people across ages. Study background: Template switching recovered approximately one barcoded beta molecule for every two T cells. Study results and caveats: A roughly linear fall in TCR beta diversity per million T cells was seen with increasing age.

The V end was cut by 2 bases, the J end by 2 bases, with 12 bases between. Germline V gives CDR1 DFQATT, CDR2 SNEGSKA (reference sequence). The length of the CDR3 is 14 residues. Notes on this clonotype: Its antigen is undetermined.

For the second PCR, which ran for roughly 6 to 12 cycles, a sample-barcoded 5' primer and a J-beta primer mix were used. Through a template-switch adaptor with 12 random nucleotides, each cDNA molecule received a tag. Each CDR3 protein gets one entry after TCRdb re-called the 5' RACE reads with MiXCR. This sample has about 1,500,000 distinct CDR3 sequences, with 28% found just once. For every donor, a draw yielded ten milliliters of peripheral blood. The chain combines TRBV20-1 with TRBJ2-5; weak D call: TRBD2 (7 bases). The sequenced material came from blood. This receptor was taken from a woman aged 30 to 39 in good health. The CDR3, as DNA: TGCAGTGCTAGAATGGGGGGGCAGCAAGAGACCCAGTACTTC. It codes for CSARMGGQQETQYF.